These T cell receptor beta chains were read from a single sample in a study of blood T cells in healthy people across ages. One entry per CDR3 protein, called by TCRdb with MiXCR from the 5' RACE reads. Among 1.4 million or so distinct CDR3 sequences listed, 42% were seen once. The specimen sequenced was blood. The receptor set was obtained from a woman under 30 in good health. The CDR3 runs from the conserved cysteine through the conserved F or W. D genes are given only for firm matches. Clone size is not always given. Where it is, it says once, few, many or a class for expanded clones.

NA | TRBJ2-7 | few | TRBV28 | CASRVLYEQYF | TGTGCCAGTCGGGTACTCTACGAGCAGTACTTC
NA | TRBJ2-4 | few | TRBV4-2 | CASSQAFATEAKNIQYF | TGTGCCAGCAGCCAAGCTTTCGCGACAGAAGCCAAAAACATTCAGTACTTC
NA | TRBJ1-5 | NA | TRBV2 | CASSALLLGQPQHF | TGTGCCAGCAGTGCTTTGTTACTGGGACAGCCCCAGCATTTT
NA | TRBJ1-2 | NA | TRBV2 | CASSEARSPGNGYTF | TGTGCCAGCAGTGAAGCGCGGTCCCCGGGAAATGGCTACACCTTC
NA | TRBJ1-6 | NA | TRBV12-3/TRBV12-4 | CASSLAPGSPLHF | TGTGCCAGCAGTTTGGCCCCCGGTTCACCCCTCCACTTT
NA | TRBJ2-1 | NA | TRBV29-1 | CSVEDRGSVGDEQFF | TGCAGCGTTGAAGATCGAGGTTCAGTAGGAGATGAGCAGTTCTTC
TRBD2 | TRBJ2-1 | few | TRBV27 | CASSLTSYSSYNEQFF | TGTGCCAGCAGTCTGACTAGCTACAGCTCCTACAATGAGCAGTTCTTC
NA | TRBJ1-2 | few | TRBV10-3 | CAISEMGDSTNYGYTF | TGTGCCATCAGTGAAATGGGAGACAGCACTAACTATGGCTACACCTTC
TRBD2 | TRBJ2-1 | few | TRBV20-1 | CSARGRLAGLAGVNEQFF | TGCAGTGCTAGGGGGCGGCTGGCGGGACTAGCGGGGGTGAATGAGCAGTTCTTC
TRBD1 | TRBJ1-1 | NA | TRBV29-1 | CSANRGWGVNTEAFF | TGCAGCGCCAACAGGGGTTGGGGGGTGAACACTGAAGCTTTCTTT
TRBD1 | TRBJ2-1 | NA | TRBV15 | CATSRKLDRGGNEQFF | TGTGCCACCAGCAGAAAGCTTGACAGGGGTGGCAATGAGCAGTTCTTC
NA | TRBJ1-1 | NA | TRBV11-2 | CASSGSRAHTEAFF | TGTGCCAGCTCAGGGTCGAGGGCCCACACTGAAGCTTTCTTT
NA | TRBJ2-5 | NA | TRBV21-1 | CVGSKLAPGQGIQETQYF | TGTGTCGGCAGCAAACTAGCCCCGGGACAGGGAATCCAAGAGACCCAGTACTTC
NA | TRBJ1-2 | NA | TRBV5-1 | CASGGTTGFGGYTF | TGCGCCAGCGGCGGGACCACGGGTTTTGGCGGCTACACCTTC
TRBD2 | TRBJ2-1 | few | TRBV6-7 | CASSYSIRSGVRDEQFF | TGTGCCAGCAGTTACTCGATTAGGAGCGGGGTGCGGGATGAGCAGTTCTTC
NA | TRBJ2-5 | NA | TRBV21-1 | CASSNSSLAGGRQETQYF | TGTGCCAGCAGCAACTCCTCACTAGCGGGAGGACGACAAGAGACCCAGTACTTC
TRBD1 | TRBJ1-5 | NA | TRBV12-3/TRBV12-4 | CASSQDRGVKPQHF | TGTGCCAGCAGTCAAGACAGGGGGGTGAAGCCCCAGCATTTT
NA | TRBJ1-4 | few | TRBV11-2 | CASSLGRQGGEKLFF | TGTGCCAGCAGCTTAGGTCGTCAGGGTGGTGAAAAACTGTTTTTT
TRBD1 | TRBJ1-5 | few | TRBV20-1 | CSARDWQGAKQPQHF | TGCAGTGCTAGAGATTGGCAGGGGGCGAAGCAGCCCCAGCATTTT
NA | TRBJ2-5 | few | TRBV2 | CASTGRGETQYF | TGTGCCAGCACTGGCAGGGGAGAGACCCAGTACTTC
NA | TRBJ2-7 | few | TRBV10-3 | CAISEGPVTGYSYEQYF | TGTGCCATCAGTGAAGGTCCCGTGACTGGGTACTCGTACGAGCAGTACTTC
NA | TRBJ1-1 | once | TRBV27 | CASSTLQGYTEAFF | TGTGCCAGCAGTACGTTACAGGGCTACACTGAAGCTTTCTTT
TRBD1 | TRBJ1-1 | NA | TRBV20-1 | CSARPLTGGGTEAFF | TGCAGTGCTAGACCTCTCACAGGGGGCGGCACTGAAGCTTTCTTT
NA | TRBJ2-1 | many | TRBV7-2 | CASSLVDRTVEQFF | TGTGCCAGCAGCTTAGTCGACCGAACTGTCGAGCAGTTCTTC
TRBD1 | TRBJ2-3 | few | TRBV4-3 | CASSQSSGGVTDTQYF | TGCGCCAGCAGCCAATCCTCAGGGGGCGTTACAGATACGCAGTATTTT
TRBD2 | TRBJ2-3 | NA | TRBV20-1 | CSADRTSGAEDTQYF | TGCAGTGCCGATCGGACTAGCGGGGCCGAAGATACGCAGTATTTT
NA | TRBJ2-7 | NA | TRBV7-9 | CASTEKAYNEQYF | TGTGCCAGCACCGAGAAGGCTTACAATGAGCAGTACTTC
NA | TRBJ2-1 | few | TRBV29-1 | CSPLGAYNEQFF | TGCAGCCCCCTCGGGGCCTACAATGAGCAGTTCTTC
NA | TRBJ1-5 | few | TRBV7-9 | CASSLRQLRRNQPQHF | TGTGCCAGCAGCTTAAGACAGCTTAGGCGCAATCAGCCCCAGCATTTT
NA | TRBJ2-3 | NA | TRBV5-1 | CASALLWGGTSTDTQYF | TGCGCCAGCGCCTTACTCTGGGGCGGGACTAGCACAGATACGCAGTATTTT
TRBD2 | TRBJ2-7 | NA | TRBV6-2/TRBV6-3 | CASQDVFGGGSYNEQYF | TGTGCCAGCCAAGATGTTTTTGGCGGGGGGTCCTACAATGAGCAGTACTTC
NA | TRBJ2-2 | few | TRBV4-3 | CASKDLEANTGELFF | TGCGCCAGCAAAGATCTCGAGGCGAACACCGGGGAGCTGTTTTTT
TRBD2 | TRBJ2-5 | NA | TRBV5-4 | CASSSRLAGGLETQYF | TGTGCCAGCAGCTCTCGACTAGCGGGGGGGCTGGAGACCCAGTACTTC
TRBD2 | TRBJ2-7 | few | TRBV20-1 | CSANPTSGVSYEQYF | TGCAGTGCCAACCCGACTAGCGGGGTCTCCTACGAGCAGTACTTC
NA | TRBJ2-1 | NA | TRBV13 | CASSPPAEDGYNEQFF | TGTGCCAGCAGCCCCCCAGCGGAGGACGGTTACAATGAGCAGTTCTTC
TRBD2 | TRBJ2-3 | NA | TRBV20-1 | CSARDTLAGPDTQYF | TGCAGTGCTAGAGATACGCTAGCGGGGCCGGATACGCAGTATTTT
TRBD1 | TRBJ2-7 | few | TRBV29-1 | CSVGTGGKNEQYF | TGCAGCGTTGGAACAGGGGGCAAAAATGAGCAGTACTTC
NA | TRBJ2-5 | NA | TRBV5-1 | CASSRGKGETQYF | TGCGCCAGCAGCAGGGGAAAGGGAGAGACCCAGTACTTC
NA | TRBJ2-5 | NA | TRBV19 | CASSIGTAQETQYF | TGTGCCAGTAGTATAGGGACAGCCCAAGAGACCCAGTACTTC
NA | TRBJ2-7 | NA | TRBV20-1 | CSARPDSFGYEQYF | TGCAGTGCTAGGCCCGACTCCTTTGGATACGAGCAGTACTTC
TRBD1 | TRBJ2-4 | NA | TRBV5-1 | CASSLEGQGREQYF | TGCGCCAGCAGCTTGGAGGGACAGGGGAGAGAGCAGTACTTC
NA | TRBJ1-2 | NA | TRBV27 | CASRSGTWGNYGYTF | TGTGCCAGCCGTTCCGGGACGTGGGGAAACTATGGCTACACCTTC
TRBD2 | TRBJ2-5 | few | TRBV20-1 | CSASTGLAETQYF | TGCAGTGCTAGCACGGGACTAGCGGAAACCCAGTACTTC
NA | TRBJ2-3 | NA | TRBV7-3 | CASSQSGGSSAQYF | TGTGCCAGCAGCCAAAGTGGGGGAAGTTCGGCGCAGTATTTT
NA | TRBJ2-3 | NA | TRBV7-2 | CASSSNLDTQYF | TGTGCCAGCAGCTCCAATCTAGATACGCAGTATTTT
NA | TRBJ1-2 | few | TRBV14 | CASSELRAPYGYTF | TGTGCCAGCAGCGAATTACGGGCCCCCTATGGCTACACCTTC
NA | TRBJ2-1 | NA | TRBV12-3/TRBV12-4 | CASTPAGIYNEQFF | TGTGCCAGCACCCCAGCAGGGATATACAATGAGCAGTTCTTC
NA | TRBJ1-4 | NA | TRBV6-6 | CASSYTPSTSEKLFF | TGTGCCAGCAGTTACACTCCGAGCACCTCCGAAAAACTGTTTTTT
NA | TRBJ2-2 | NA | TRBV24-1 | CATSDPMGPTLNTGELFF | TGTGCCACCAGTGATCCAATGGGACCGACTTTGAACACCGGGGAGCTGTTTTTT
NA | TRBJ2-3 | NA | TRBV4-3 | CASSQESYAVGREDTQYF | TGCGCCAGCAGCCAAGAAAGCTATGCAGTAGGAAGGGAAGATACGCAGTATTTT
NA | TRBJ1-1 | NA | TRBV7-2 | CASSFGTSAFF | TGTGCCAGCAGCTTTGGGACCTCAGCTTTCTTT
TRBD2 | TRBJ2-5 | few | TRBV29-1 | CSVPGTSGGETQYF | TGCAGCGTACCCGGGACTAGCGGGGGGGAGACCCAGTACTTC
NA | TRBJ2-7 | NA | TRBV27 | CASSFHSAGIYNEQYF | TGTGCCAGCAGTTTTCATAGCGCGGGGATCTACAATGAGCAGTACTTC